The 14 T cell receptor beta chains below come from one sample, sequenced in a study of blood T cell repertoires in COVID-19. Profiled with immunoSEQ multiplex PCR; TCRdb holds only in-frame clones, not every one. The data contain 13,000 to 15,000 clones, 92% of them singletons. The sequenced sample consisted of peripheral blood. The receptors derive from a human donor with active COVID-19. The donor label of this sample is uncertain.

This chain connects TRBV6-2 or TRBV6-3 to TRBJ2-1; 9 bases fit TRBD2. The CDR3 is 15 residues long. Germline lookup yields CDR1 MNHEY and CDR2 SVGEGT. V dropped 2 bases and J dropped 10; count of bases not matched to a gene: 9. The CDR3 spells CASSYTRGGGREQFF. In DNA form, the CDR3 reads TGTGCCAGCAGTTACACGCGCGGGGGGGGTAGGGAGCAGTTCTTC.

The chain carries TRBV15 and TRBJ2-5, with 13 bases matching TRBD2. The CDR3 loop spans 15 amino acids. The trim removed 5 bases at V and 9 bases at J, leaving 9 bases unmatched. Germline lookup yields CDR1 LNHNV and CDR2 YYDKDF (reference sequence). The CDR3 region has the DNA TGTGCCACCAGCGTCAGGACTAGCGGGAGTGGGTCCCAGTACTTC. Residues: CATSVRTSGSGSQYF.

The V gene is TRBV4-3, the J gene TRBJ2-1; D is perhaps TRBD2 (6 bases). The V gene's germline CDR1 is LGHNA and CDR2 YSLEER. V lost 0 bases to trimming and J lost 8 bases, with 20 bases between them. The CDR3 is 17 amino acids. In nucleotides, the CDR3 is TGCGCCAGCAGCCAAGATCTTTTCCAGCCCGGAGGGGATGAGCAGTTCTTC. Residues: CASSQDLFQPGGDEQFF.

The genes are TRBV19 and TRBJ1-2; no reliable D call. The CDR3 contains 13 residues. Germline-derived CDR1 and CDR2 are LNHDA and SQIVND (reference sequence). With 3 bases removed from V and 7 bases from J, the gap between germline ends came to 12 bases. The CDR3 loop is CASSMERGFGYTF. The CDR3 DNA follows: TGTGCCAGTAGTATGGAACGAGGGTTTGGCTACACCTTC.

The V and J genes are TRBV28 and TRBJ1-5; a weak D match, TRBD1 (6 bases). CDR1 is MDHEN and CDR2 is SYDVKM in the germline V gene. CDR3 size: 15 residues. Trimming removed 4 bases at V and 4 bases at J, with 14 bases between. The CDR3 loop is CASSSLGTPNQPQHF. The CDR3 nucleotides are TGTGCCAGCAGTTCCCTCGGGACACCTAATCAGCCCCAGCATTTT.

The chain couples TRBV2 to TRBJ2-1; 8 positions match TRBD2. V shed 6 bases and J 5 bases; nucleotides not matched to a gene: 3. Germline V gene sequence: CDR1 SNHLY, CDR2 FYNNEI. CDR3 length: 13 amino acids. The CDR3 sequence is CASRGGGNNEQFF. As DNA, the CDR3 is TGTGCCAGCAGGGGCGGGGGGAACAATGAGCAGTTCTTC.

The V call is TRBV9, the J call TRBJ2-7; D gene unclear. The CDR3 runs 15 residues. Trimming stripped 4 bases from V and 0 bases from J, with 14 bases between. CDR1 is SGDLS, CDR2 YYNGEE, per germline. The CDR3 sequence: CASSPTSLSSYEQYF. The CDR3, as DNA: TGTGCCAGCAGCCCAACGTCGCTGAGCTCCTACGAGCAGTACTTC.

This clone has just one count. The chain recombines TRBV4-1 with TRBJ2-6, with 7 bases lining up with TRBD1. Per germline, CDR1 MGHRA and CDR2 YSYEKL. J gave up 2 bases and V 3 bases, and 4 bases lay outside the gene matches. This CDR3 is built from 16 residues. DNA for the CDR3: TGCGCCAGCAGCCACCCAGGGGGTCCTGGGGCCAACGTCCTGACTTTC. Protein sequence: CASSHPGGPGANVLTF.

In nucleotides, the CDR3 is TGTGCCATCAGTGCCTCCGGGGGACGGTCACCCCTCCACTTT. Encoded protein: CAISASGGRSPLHF. The J gene is TRBJ1-6, the V gene TRBV10-3, with D tentatively TRBD1 (5 bases). Per the germline V gene, CDR1 is ENHRY and CDR2 is SYGVKD. Deletions cut 4 bases from V and 10 bases from J, with 14 bases between. The CDR3 sequence is 14 residues long.

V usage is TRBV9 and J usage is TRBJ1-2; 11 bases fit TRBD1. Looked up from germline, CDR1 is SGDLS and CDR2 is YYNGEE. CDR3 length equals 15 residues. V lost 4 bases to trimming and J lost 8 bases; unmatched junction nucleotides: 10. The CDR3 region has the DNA TGTGCCAGCAGCACGAGGACAGGGGGCACTGAGGGCTACACCTTC. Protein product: CASSTRTGGTEGYTF.

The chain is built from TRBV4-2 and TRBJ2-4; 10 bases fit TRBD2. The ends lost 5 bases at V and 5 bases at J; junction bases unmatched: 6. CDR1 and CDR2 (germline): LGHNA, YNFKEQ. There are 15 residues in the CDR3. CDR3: CASSIAGGNENIQYF. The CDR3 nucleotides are TGTGCCAGCAGCATAGCGGGGGGTAACGAAAACATTCAGTACTTC.

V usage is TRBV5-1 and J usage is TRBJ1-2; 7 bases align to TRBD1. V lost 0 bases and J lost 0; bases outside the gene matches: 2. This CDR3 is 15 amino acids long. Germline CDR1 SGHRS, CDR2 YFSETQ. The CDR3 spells CASSLGGTANYGYTF. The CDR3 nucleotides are TGCGCCAGCAGCTTGGGGGGGACAGCTAACTATGGCTACACCTTC.

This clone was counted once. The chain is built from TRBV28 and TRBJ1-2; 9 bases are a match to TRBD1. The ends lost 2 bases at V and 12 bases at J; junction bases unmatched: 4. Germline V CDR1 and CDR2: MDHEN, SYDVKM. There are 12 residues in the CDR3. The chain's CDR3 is CASSLGTGHDTF. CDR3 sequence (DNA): TGTGCCAGCAGTTTAGGGACAGGGCACGACACCTTC.

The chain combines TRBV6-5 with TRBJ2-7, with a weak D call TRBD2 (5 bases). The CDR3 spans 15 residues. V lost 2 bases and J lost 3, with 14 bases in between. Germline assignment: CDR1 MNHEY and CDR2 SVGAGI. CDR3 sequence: CASSYNGGSDYEQYF. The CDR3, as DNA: TGTGCCAGCAGTTACAATGGAGGCTCGGACTACGAGCAGTACTTC.